This T cell receptor beta chain was captured in a study of blood T cell repertoires in COVID-19. Whole-study context: From T cells, B-cell-depleted T cells, or PBMCs came the material, which was cDNA or gDNA.

Across about two dozen US areas, participants ranged in age from roughly 18 to 89 years. The assay was immunoSEQ multiplex PCR, and TCRdb's table has in-frame clones only and misses some. This sample has more than 300,000 clones, with 65% to 90% found just once. The sequenced material came from PBMCs or T cells enriched from blood (not recorded which). The TCR comes from a man aged 25-40 years who had recovered from COVID-19.

The CDR3 is CASSYGTGGSDGYTF. In DNA, the CDR3 is TGCGCCAGCAGCTACGGGACAGGGGGCTCGGATGGCTACACCTTC. The chain links TRBV5-1 to TRBJ1-2; 12 bases are a match to TRBD1. The CDR3 is 15 residues long. CDR1 is SGHRS, CDR2 YFSETQ, per germline. J gave up 6 bases and V 3 bases, and 6 bases lay outside the gene matches.